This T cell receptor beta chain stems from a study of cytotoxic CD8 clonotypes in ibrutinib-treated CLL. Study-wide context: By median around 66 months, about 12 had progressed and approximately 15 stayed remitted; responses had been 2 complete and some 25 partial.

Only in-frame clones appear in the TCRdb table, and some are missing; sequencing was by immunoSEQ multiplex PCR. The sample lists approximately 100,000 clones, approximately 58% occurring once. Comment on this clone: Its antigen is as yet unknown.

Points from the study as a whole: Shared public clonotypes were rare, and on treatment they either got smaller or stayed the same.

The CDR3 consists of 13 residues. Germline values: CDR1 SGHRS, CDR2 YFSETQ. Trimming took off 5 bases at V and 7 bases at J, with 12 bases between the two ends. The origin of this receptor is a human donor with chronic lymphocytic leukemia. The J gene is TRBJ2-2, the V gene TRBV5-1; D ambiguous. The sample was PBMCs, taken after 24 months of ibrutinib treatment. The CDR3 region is CASRWASSGELFF. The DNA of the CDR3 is TGCGCCAGCAGATGGGCCTCGAGCGGGGAGCTGTTTTTT.